This TCR beta chain stems from a study of vaccination effects on CD4 cells after COVID-19. General study points: Clonal contraction was marked in infection- and vaccine-induced clones late after vaccination.

Antigen-specific CD4+ T cells were expanded with viral peptide pools in the ViraFEST assay before sequencing. Cells that had been cultured for roughly eleven days were the source of isolated CD4+ T cells. Nucleocapsid antibodies stayed negative before and after vaccination, showing no earlier SARS-CoV-2 infection. Germline lookup yields CDR1 SGHDT and CDR2 YYEEEE. This CDR3 contains 16 residues. With 0 bases removed from V and 7 bases from J, the gap between germline ends came to 19 bases. A remark on this clone: Its target is unknown.

Some clones are missing from TCRdb's copy, which holds only in-frame ones; the method was immunoSEQ multiplex PCR. The data show tens of thousands of clones, under 85% seen once. Sequences were derived from CD4+ T cells from PBMCs cultured with HCoV-NL63 spike peptides, sampled before COVID-19 vaccination. The J gene is TRBJ1-2, the V gene TRBV5-6; tentatively, D is TRBD1 (6 bases). The receptor was derived from a human donor who received a COVID-19 vaccine. CDR3 nucleotide sequence: TGTGCCAGCAGCTTGGGTGGGGCGCTGCAGGGGCTTGGCTACACCTTC. Amino acids: CASSLGGALQGLGYTF.